Sequencing of this T cell receptor beta chain was carried out in a study of human T cells and chemical hapten exposure. Overall study: A 2 cm by 2 cm inner upper arm patch received 2% DPC for sensitization.

Time point reported: patch test 3, about 24 weeks after DPC sensitization. Stated treatment: therapeutic diphenylcyclopropenone sensitization with weekly scalp DPC. CDR1 is MNHEY and CDR2 is SVGEGT in the germline V gene. CDR3 length equals 16 residues. The V end was cut by 0 bases, the J end by 6 bases, with 16 bases between. In TCRdb, the RACE reads were re-called with MiXCR into one record per CDR3 protein. The top ten hold 2% to 3% of the sample, which has some 180,000 distinct CDR3 sequences, 24% seen once. The chain uses TRBV6-2 or TRBV6-3 and TRBJ2-3, with a tentative D call TRBD2 (5 bases). This receptor was taken from a woman aged 40 to 50 with alopecia areata. Some clones in this sample may be carry-over from other donors' samples. The sample was whole blood, taken in connection with sensitization to the hapten diphenylcyclopropenone (DPC). The CDR3 DNA is TGTGCCAGCAGTTACTCGATGAGCGGAGTCGGGGATACGCAGTATTTT. It is translated as CASSYSMSGVGDTQYF.